This paragraph covers one TCR beta chain sequence. This clone showed up just once. Its target antigen remains unknown. Nothing much larger sits one base from this clone, and base qualities are not available. The source of the sample is a study of technical replicates of blood from a few donors (dated by TCRdb to about 2017). Library method: the immunoSEQ multiplex PCR assay. Not all clones reach the TCRdb copy of this immuneACCESS table, which keeps in-frame sequences only. Checked studies attribute under half of the gap to unresolved V genes and leave the rest unexplained. Across this sample there are about 70,000 clones, with roughly 96% seen only once. The ten largest clones take up approximately 0.21% of the sample. Trimming removed 1 base from V and 8 bases from J, leaving 12 bases between the germline ends. The CDR3 spans 13 residues, from the cysteine through the phenylalanine. The entry retains the CDR3 DNA only, 39 bases that are in frame from base 1. For CDR1 and CDR2, the germline V gene lists SGHDT and YYEEEE.

Sequencing was done on a sample of T cells isolated from PBMCs. The clonotype comes from a human donor in good health. This sequence uses TRBV5-6 and TRBJ1-2, with TRBD1 as a weak D call on 6 bases. CDR3 sequence: CASSLWGTSGYTF. The sequenced DNA: TGTGCCAGCAGCTTGTGGGGGACAAGCGGCTACACCTTC.